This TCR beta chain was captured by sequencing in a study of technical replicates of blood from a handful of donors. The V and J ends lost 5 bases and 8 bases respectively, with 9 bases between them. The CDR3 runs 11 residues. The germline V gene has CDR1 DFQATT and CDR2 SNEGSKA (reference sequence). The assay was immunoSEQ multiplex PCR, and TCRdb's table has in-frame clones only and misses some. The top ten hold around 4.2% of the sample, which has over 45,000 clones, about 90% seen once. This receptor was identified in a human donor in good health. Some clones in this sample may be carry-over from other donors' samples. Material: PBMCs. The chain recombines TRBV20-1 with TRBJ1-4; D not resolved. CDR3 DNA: TGCAGTGCTGGAGGGAGGGAAAAACTGTTTTTT. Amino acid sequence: CSAGGREKLFF.